This T cell receptor beta chain was captured in a study of shared clonotypes between healthy human individuals. Division of CD4+ cells produced a CD45RA+ naive subset and a CD45RA-negative memory subset. This CDR3 has 12 residues. Trimming cost V 6 bases and J 0 bases; bases outside gene matches: 1. The germline V gene has CDR1 SQVTM and CDR2 ANQGSEA. General study points: Against clonotypes common to all four donors, non-shared ones had lower generation probabilities.

Repertoires were generated with immunoSEQ multiplex PCR, while TCRdb's copy carries only in-frame clones and drops some. The sample yields 2,500,000 or so clones, under 95% seen once. Turning to this clone: Its antigen is unidentified. The same CDR3 is also encoded by other DNA sequences in this sample.

This chain joins TRBV29-1 and TRBJ1-1, with TRBD1 identical over 7 bases. The material sequenced was naive CD4+ T cells from PBMCs. Specified subset: CD45RA+ positively selected. This receptor was taken from a man aged 18-30 years in good health. Some clones in this sample may be carry-over from other donors' samples. The CDR3 region is CSVGTVNTEAFF. The CDR3 nucleotides are TGCAGCGTCGGGACAGTGAACACTGAAGCTTTCTTT.